This T cell receptor (beta chain) is drawn from a study of blood T cells in healthy people across ages. Sample-barcoded 5' priming and a J-beta primer mix drove a second PCR of roughly 7 to 11 cycles. TCRdb fed the 5' RACE reads into MiXCR, producing one record per CDR3 protein. The sample holds about 1 million distinct CDR3 sequences; 35% to 55% are singletons and the top ten take about 19%. V lost 0 bases to trimming and J lost 2 bases, with 9 bases between them. The V gene's germline CDR1 is SGDLS and CDR2 YYNGEE. This CDR3 is 15 amino acids long. This clonotype was counted between two and nine times.

Sequenced input: blood. The gene calls are TRBV9 and TRBJ2-1, with unresolved D. The receptor was derived from an older woman in good health. In DNA, the CDR3 is TGTGCCAGCAGCGTAGAGTGGCAAACCTACAATGAGCAGTTCTTC. This codes for CASSVEWQTYNEQFF.